Listed below are T cell receptor beta chains from one sample, sequenced in a study of Graves' ophthalmopathy and Graves' hyperthyroidism. TCRdb analysed the multiplex PCR reads with MiXCR anew, one entry per CDR3 protein. The sample has about 500,000 distinct CDR3 sequences, about 40% seen once. Sequences were obtained from peripheral blood or thyroid tissue (not recorded which). The receptor source for this set is an adult man with Graves' hyperthyroidism. Both conserved end residues are trimmed from each CDR3. Only some rows state a clone size, as once, few, many or a class for expanded clones.

abundance	v_gene	CDR3aa
many	TRBV29-1	SVEAGTLGGYT
-	TRBV7-9	ASSPLLAGAQY
-	TRBV6-9	ASSSPGASGSYEQY
once	TRBV2	ASVEDRGSYGYT
many	TRBV29-1	SGDSLVSEAF
many	TRBV19	ASSIRHLNTEAF
few	TRBV20-1	SARDVGGTSNTGELF
few	TRBV7-8	ASSRGPSSGANVLT
-	TRBV10-3	AISESGDTDSPLR
many	TRBV29-1	SVVEGSFTDTQY
-	TRBV7-9	ASSLGETYGYT
many	TRBV12-3/TRBV12-4	ASSSSRTERHGYT
-	TRBV2	ACSFWGVGGTPTSEAF
few	TRBV6-5	ASSYSTGQGSGYT
many	TRBV5-1	ASRYRTGSLGTGELF
-	TRBV9	ASSVGGVKETQY
few	TRBV7-9	ASSQVAQGALRSRGYT
-	TRBV20-1	SARKTGLIGNEQF